This note documents a single T cell receptor beta chain sequence. The data are from a study of blood T cells in healthy people across ages. For the second PCR, which ran for about 6 to 11 cycles, a sample-barcoded 5' primer and a J-beta primer mix were used. TCRdb analysed the 5' RACE reads with MiXCR anew, one entry per CDR3 protein. This sample has hundreds of thousands of distinct CDR3 sequences, with around 45% found just once. The CDR3 sequence is 16 residues long. V shed 4 bases and J 3 bases; nucleotides not matched to a gene: 3. Germline CDR1 and CDR2: LGHDT and YNNKEL (reference sequence). The TCR originated in a woman aged 55-70 years in good health. This chain uses TRBV3-1 with TRBJ2-3, with 14 bases lining up with TRBD2. Specimen: blood. CDR3 sequence: CASSRRLAGGTDTQYF. The CDR3 coding sequence is TGTGCCAGCAGCCGACGACTAGCGGGGGGGACAGATACGCAGTATTTT.